The present T cell receptor (beta chain) was sequenced within a study of blood T cell dynamics during melanoma immunotherapy. Whole-study context: Standard first-line treatment here was pembrolizumab or nivolumab plus ipilimumab in metastatic melanoma. Whole-study results and caveats: PBMC repertoires of eventual disease-control patients split at W3 into clonality or diversity gains.

About this clone itself: The antigen is unknown.

DNA loading was fixed at 300 to 350 ng for all bulk PBMC samples. Clones were sequenced by immunoSEQ multiplex PCR, and TCRdb holds only the in-frame ones, with some missing. This sample has about 9,000 clones, with 85% found just once. Time point denoted: week 3, after first cycle of checkpoint inhibitor. One draw preceded checkpoint blockade; another followed its first cycle at week 3. V was trimmed by 3 bases and J by 0 bases, leaving 9 bases between them. Germline assignment: CDR1 LNHDA and CDR2 SQIVND (reference sequence). CDR3 length: 14 residues. This chain uses TRBV19 with TRBJ2-7, with D tentatively TRBD1 (5 bases). This specimen was blood, taken from a patient treated with checkpoint blockade. This TCR came from a human donor with melanoma. CDR3 protein: CASSIRQSSYEQYF. The CDR3 DNA reads TGTGCCAGTAGTATCAGACAGTCCTCCTACGAGCAGTACTTC.